This TCR beta chain was observed in a study of blood T cell repertoires in COVID-19. At the level of the study: The study drew acute and convalescent COVID-19 samples from the United States, Italy and Spain. Sample material is recorded as cDNA or gDNA derived from T cells, B-cell-depleted T cells, or PBMCs.

In the original workflow: Reference gene primer amplification yielded estimated nucleated cell counts. Generated by immunoSEQ multiplex PCR, the TCRdb table keeps only in-frame clones and is missing some. From that table come the V and J calls and clone size; the DNA was used to work out D and trimming. The table lists some 700,000 clones, about nine tenths of them singletons, with under 0.3% in the top ten. CDR1 LGHNA and CDR2 YSLEER come from the germline V gene. V dropped 5 bases and J dropped 1; count of bases not matched to a gene: 10. The CDR3 loop spans 16 amino acids. This chain links TRBV4-3 with TRBJ2-7, with 8 bases fitting TRBD1. The specimen was peripheral blood. The TCR comes from a woman in her late teens or twenties with acute or convalescent COVID-19. In DNA form, the CDR3 reads TGCGCCAGCAGCTTTTCGGCGACAGGGGAATCCTACGAGCAGTACTTC. Protein sequence: CASSFSATGESYEQYF.